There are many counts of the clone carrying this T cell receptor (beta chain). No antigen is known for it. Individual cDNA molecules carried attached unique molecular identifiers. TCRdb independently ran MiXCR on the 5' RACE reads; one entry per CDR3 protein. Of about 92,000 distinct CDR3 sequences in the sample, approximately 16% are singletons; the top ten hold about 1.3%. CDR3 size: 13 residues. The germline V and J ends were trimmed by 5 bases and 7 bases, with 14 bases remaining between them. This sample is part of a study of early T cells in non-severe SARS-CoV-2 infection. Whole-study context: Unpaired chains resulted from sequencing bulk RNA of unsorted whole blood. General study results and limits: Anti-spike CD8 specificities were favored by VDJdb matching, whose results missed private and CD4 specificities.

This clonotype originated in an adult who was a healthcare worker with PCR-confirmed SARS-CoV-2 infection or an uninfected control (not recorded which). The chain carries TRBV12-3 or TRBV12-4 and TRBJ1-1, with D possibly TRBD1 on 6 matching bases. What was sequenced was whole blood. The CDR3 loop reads CASSRQESNEAFF. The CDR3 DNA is TGTGCCAGCAGTCGACAGGAGTCCAATGAAGCTTTCTTT.